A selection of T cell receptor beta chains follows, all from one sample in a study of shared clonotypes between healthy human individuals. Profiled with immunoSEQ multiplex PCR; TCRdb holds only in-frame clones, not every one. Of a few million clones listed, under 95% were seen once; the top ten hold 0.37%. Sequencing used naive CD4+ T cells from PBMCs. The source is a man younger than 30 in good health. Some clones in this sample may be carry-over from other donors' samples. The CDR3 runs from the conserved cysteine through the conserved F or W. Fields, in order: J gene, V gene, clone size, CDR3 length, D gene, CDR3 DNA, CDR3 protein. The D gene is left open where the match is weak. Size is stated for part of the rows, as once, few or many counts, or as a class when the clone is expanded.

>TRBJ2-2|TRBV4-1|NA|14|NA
TGCGCCAGCAGCCAAGAGGGTTTTCCCGGGGAGCTGTTTTTT
CASSQEGFPGELFF
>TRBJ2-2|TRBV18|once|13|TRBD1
TGTGCCAGCTCACGGGACAGGCACGGGGAGCTGTTTTTT
CASSRDRHGELFF
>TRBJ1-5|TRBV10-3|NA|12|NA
TGTGCCATCAGTTCTGGTTTTCAGCCCCAGCATTTT
CAISSGFQPQHF
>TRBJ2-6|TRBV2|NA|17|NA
TGTGCCAGCAGTGACCCCCAGGGAAGGGTGGGGGCCAACGTCCTGACTTTC
CASSDPQGRVGANVLTF
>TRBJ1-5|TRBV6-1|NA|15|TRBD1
TGTGCCAGCAGAAATAACAGGGGTTGGAATCAGCCCCAGCATTTT
CASRNNRGWNQPQHF
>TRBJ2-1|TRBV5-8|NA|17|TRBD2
TGTGCCAGCAGCTGGGGACTAGCGGGAGCGGTCTACAATGAGCAGTTCTTC
CASSWGLAGAVYNEQFF
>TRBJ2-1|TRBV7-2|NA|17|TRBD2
TGTGCCAGCAGCTTAATGGCTAGCGGGGGAGGTTTAAATGAGCAGTTCTTC
CASSLMASGGGLNEQFF
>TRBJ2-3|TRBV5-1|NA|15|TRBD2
TGCGCCAGCAGCTTGGCCCGAGCGGGAACAGATACGCAGTATTTT
CASSLARAGTDTQYF
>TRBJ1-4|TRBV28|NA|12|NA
TGTGCCACGGGGACATCTAATGAAAAACTGTTTTTT
CATGTSNEKLFF
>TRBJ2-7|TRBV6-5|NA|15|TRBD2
TGTGCCAGCAGTTACGACGGACTAGCCGGATACGAGCAGTACTTC
CASSYDGLAGYEQYF
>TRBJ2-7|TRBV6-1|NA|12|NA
TGTGCCAGCAGTCAGGGGTTCTACGAGCAGTACTTC
CASSQGFYEQYF
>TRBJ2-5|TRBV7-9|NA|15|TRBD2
TGTGCCAGCAGCCTACTAGCGGGGGCTCAAGAGACCCAGTACTTC
CASSLLAGAQETQYF
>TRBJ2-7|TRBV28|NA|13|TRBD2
TGTGCCAGCAGTTCCATTCGACTAGCCGAGCAGTACTTC
CASSSIRLAEQYF
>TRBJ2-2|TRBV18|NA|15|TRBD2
TGTGCCAGCTCAAGGACTAGCGGGATTACCGGGGAGCTGTTTTTT
CASSRTSGITGELFF
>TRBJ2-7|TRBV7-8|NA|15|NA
TGTGCCAGCAGCTTAGGAGTATCGTCAGCCTACGAGCAGTACTTC
CASSLGVSSAYEQYF
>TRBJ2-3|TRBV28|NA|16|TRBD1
TGTGCCAGCAGTTCCGCCGGGACAGGGAGAGCAGATACGCAGTATTTT
CASSSAGTGRADTQYF
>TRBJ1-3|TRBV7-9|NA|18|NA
TGTGCCAGCAGCTCCGGCTATTTCTCGGCCCCCGGTGGAAACACCATATATTTT
CASSSGYFSAPGGNTIYF
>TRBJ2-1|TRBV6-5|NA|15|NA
TGTGCCAGCAGTTACAGACCGAGCACGGAGAATGAGCAGTTCTTC
CASSYRPSTENEQFF
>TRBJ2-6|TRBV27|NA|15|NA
TGTGCCAGCAGTTTTAGCATGGGATCGGCCAACGTCCTGACTTTC
CASSFSMGSANVLTF
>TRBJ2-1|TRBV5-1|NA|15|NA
TGCGCCAGCAGCTTGAGTAGTGTATCCTACAATGAGCAGTTCTTC
CASSLSSVSYNEQFF
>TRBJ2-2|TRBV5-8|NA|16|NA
TGTGCCAGCAGCTTTCTGGCCAGGCCGAACACCGGGGAGCTGTTTTTT
CASSFLARPNTGELFF
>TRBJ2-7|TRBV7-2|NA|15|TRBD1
TGTGCCAGCAGCTTGGGGACAGGAGGTACCTACGAGCAGTACTTC
CASSLGTGGTYEQYF
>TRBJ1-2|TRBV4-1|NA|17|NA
TGCGCCAGCAGCCCGGGGACGCAGGGACCGAGGAACTATGGCTACACCTTC
CASSPGTQGPRNYGYTF
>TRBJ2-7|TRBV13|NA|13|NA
TGTGCCAGCAGCTTGAAACAGGCCTACGAGCAGTACTTC
CASSLKQAYEQYF
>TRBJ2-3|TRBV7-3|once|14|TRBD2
TGTGCCAGCAGCTCCCGGACTAGTCTAGATACGCAGTATTTT
CASSSRTSLDTQYF
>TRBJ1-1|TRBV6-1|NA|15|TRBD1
TGTGCCATCAGTGAGTCGAGGACAGGGCAAACTGAAGCTTTCTTT
CAISESRTGQTEAFF
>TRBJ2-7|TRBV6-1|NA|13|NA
TGTGCCAGCAGTGAAGAACGATTCTCGGGGCAGTACTTC
CASSEERFSGQYF
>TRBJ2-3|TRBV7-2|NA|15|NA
TGTGCCAGCAGCCCCACGGAATCTAGCACAGATACGCAGTATTTT
CASSPTESSTDTQYF
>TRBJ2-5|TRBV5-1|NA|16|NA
TGCGCCAGCAGCCCACCCCAAGCTCTGGGGGCAGAGACCCAGTACTTC
CASSPPQALGAETQYF
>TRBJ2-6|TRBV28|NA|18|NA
TGTGCCAGCAGTTCCCACCTACAGGGTTCCAGTGGGGCCAACGTCCTGACTTTC
CASSSHLQGSSGANVLTF
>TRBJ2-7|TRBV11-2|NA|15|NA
TGTGCCAGCAGCTTACCCCATGGACAGATCTACGAGCAGTACTTC
CASSLPHGQIYEQYF
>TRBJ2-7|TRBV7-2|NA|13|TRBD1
TGTGCCAGCAGCTTAGAGGGGGCCGGGGAGCAGTACTTC
CASSLEGAGEQYF
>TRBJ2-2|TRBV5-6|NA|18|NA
TGTGCCAGCAGCTTGGCCGGGGCGGCTACCGCCTGGGCCGGGGAGCTGTTTTTT
CASSLAGAATAWAGELFF
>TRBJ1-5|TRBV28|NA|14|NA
TGTGCCAGCAGTATGTGGCAGGGCAATCAGCCCCAGCATTTT
CASSMWQGNQPQHF
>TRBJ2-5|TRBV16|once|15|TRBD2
TGTGCCAGCAGCCACGTCGGGACTAGCCAAGAGACCCAGTACTTC
CASSHVGTSQETQYF
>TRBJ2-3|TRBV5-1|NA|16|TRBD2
TGCGCCAGCAGCTCACTAGCGGGAGGGGGCACAGATACGCAGTATTTT
CASSSLAGGGTDTQYF
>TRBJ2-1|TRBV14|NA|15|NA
TGTGCCAGCAGCTTCGTACGGATCCCCTACAATGAGCAGTTCTTC
CASSFVRIPYNEQFF